Included here is one T cell receptor (beta chain) sequence, with context. This sample also contains other DNA sequences that code for the same CDR3. This sample stems from a study of cytomegalovirus exposure and HLA in healthy donors. This CDR3 is built from 14 residues. Germline trimming cut 3 bases from V and 1 base from J; bases unmatched to any gene: 2. Germline CDR1 and CDR2: SGHRS and YFSETQ. Some clones are missing from TCRdb's copy, which holds only in-frame ones; the method was immunoSEQ multiplex PCR. The sample lists about 310,000 clones; 88% were seen once. This TCR came from a man in his thirties or forties in good health and CMV-seronegative. The sequenced material came from PBMCs. The genes are TRBV5-1 and TRBJ2-7; 9 bases are a match to TRBD1. The CDR3 nucleotides are TGCGCCAGCAGCTCGACAGGGGGTTCCTACGAGCAGTACTTC. It translates to CASSSTGGSYEQYF. The whole variable domain, remainder taken from reference TRBV5-1 and TRBJ2-7, is KAGVTQTPRYLIKTRGQQVTLSCSPISGHRSVSWYQQTPGQGLQFLFEYFSETQRNKGNFPGRFSGRQFSNSRSEMNVSTLELGDSALYLCASSSTGGSYEQYFGPGTRLTVT.